This T cell receptor beta chain was recovered during a study of blood T cell repertoires in COVID-19. About the research overall: PBMCs, B-cell-depleted T cells, or T cells provided the cDNA or gDNA that made up the material.

Only in-frame clones appear in the TCRdb table, and some are missing; sequencing was by immunoSEQ multiplex PCR. The sample has over 200,000 clones; more than 70% are singletons. This receptor was taken from a woman between 55 and 75 years old with acute or convalescent COVID-19. Sample: peripheral blood.

CDR3 nucleotides: TGTGCCAGCAGCGGGACTAGCGGGAGGCCCGTTGAGCAGTTCTTC. This sequence encodes CASSGTSGRPVEQFF. The chain is built from TRBV2 and TRBJ2-1, with 15 bases matching TRBD2. CDR3 size: 15 residues. V lost 6 bases and J lost 9; bases outside the gene matches: 6. Germline CDR1 SNHLY, CDR2 FYNNEI.